This record looks at one T cell receptor beta chain sequence and its context. This CDR3 contains 16 residues. V trimming: 5 bases; J trimming: 0 bases; junction bases outside the gene matches: 8. In germline, CDR1 is SNHLY, CDR2 FYNNEI. The record originates from a study of PD-1 blockade in classical Hodgkin lymphoma. Time point denoted: cycle 4 day 1 (C4D1), after less than seven weeks of nivolumab. Relapses following autologous stem cell transplantation were seen in all patients, with brentuximab vedotin exposure varying. Sequenced by immunoSEQ multiplex PCR; TCRdb stores in-frame clones only, minus some. The table lists roughly 100,000 clones, approximately 89% of them singletons.

The specimen was peripheral blood mononuclear cells (PBMCs), collected before the fourth cycle of nivolumab. The rearrangement joins TRBV2 to TRBJ1-1, with 8 nucleotides matching TRBD1. The TCR comes from a human donor with classical Hodgkin lymphoma. CDR3 in DNA: TGTGCCAGCAGTCCCCGACAGGGGACTATGAACACTGAAGCTTTCTTT. Its protein product is CASSPRQGTMNTEAFF.